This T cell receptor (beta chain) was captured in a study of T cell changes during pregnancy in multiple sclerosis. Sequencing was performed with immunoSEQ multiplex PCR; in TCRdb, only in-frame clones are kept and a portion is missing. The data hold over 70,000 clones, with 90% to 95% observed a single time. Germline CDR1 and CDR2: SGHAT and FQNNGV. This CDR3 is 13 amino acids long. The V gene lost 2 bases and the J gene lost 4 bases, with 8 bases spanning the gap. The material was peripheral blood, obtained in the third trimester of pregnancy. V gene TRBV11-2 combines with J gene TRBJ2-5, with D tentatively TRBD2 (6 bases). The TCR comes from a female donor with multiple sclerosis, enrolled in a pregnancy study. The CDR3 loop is CASSLKRVETQYF. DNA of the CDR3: TGTGCCAGCAGCTTAAAGCGGGTAGAGACCCAGTACTTC.